Only a few counts were recorded for the clone carrying this T cell receptor (beta chain). Via MiXCR, TCRdb re-called the RT-PCR reads, giving one row per CDR3 protein. The sample lists 650,000 to 800,000 distinct CDR3 sequences, 14% occurring once. This CDR3 is 15 amino acids long. V lost 0 bases and J lost 5, with 13 bases in between. Looked up from germline, CDR1 is MNHEY and CDR2 is SVGAGI. The TCR originated in a female donor in good health, serving as a healthy control. Sequenced: memory CD4+ T cells from blood. The J gene is TRBJ1-1, the V gene TRBV6-5; a weak D match, TRBD1 (5 bases). In nucleotides, the CDR3 is TGTGCCAGCAGTTACTCCAGCCGGGGGGGGACTGAAGCTTTCTTT. This gives the protein CASSYSSRGGTEAFF.